The 8 T cell receptor beta chains given below trace back to one sample, sequenced in a study of Graves' ophthalmopathy and Graves' hyperthyroidism. The sequenced template was RNA, covering the TCR beta CDR3 region. Second-round multiplex PCR followed a first-round RT-PCR using HTBI primers. TCRdb recomputed calls from the multiplex PCR reads with MiXCR, one row per CDR3 protein. The data show over a million distinct CDR3 sequences, around a third seen once. Sequencing was carried out using peripheral blood or thyroid tissue (not recorded which). These TCRs come from an adult man with Graves' hyperthyroidism.

This clonotype occurred many times. The rearrangement links TRBV7-9 to TRBJ1-3; D remains unclear. The CDR3 extends over 15 amino acids. Germline-derived CDR1 and CDR2 are SEHNR and FQNEAQ (reference sequence). V lost 5 bases and J 0 bases, leaving 11 bases between the germline ends. Written as DNA, the CDR3 is TGTGCCAGCAGCCCCCAGACGTACTCTGGAAACACCATATATTTT. Amino acid sequence: CASSPQTYSGNTIYF. The whole variable domain, filled in from reference TRBV7-9 and TRBJ1-3, reads DTGVSQNPRHKITKRGQNVTFRCDPISEHNRLYWYRQTLGQGPEFLTYFQNEAQLEKSRLLSDRFSAERPKGSFSTLEIQRTEQGDSAMYLCASSPQTYSGNTIYFGEGSWLTVV.

The chain couples TRBV20-1 to TRBJ2-5, with 9 positions matching TRBD2. The ends lost 2 bases at V and 4 bases at J; junction bases unmatched: 8. The V gene's germline CDR1 is DFQATT and CDR2 SNEGSKA (reference sequence). The CDR3 runs to 15 residues. The CDR3 coding sequence is TGCAGTGCTAGAAGGAGTAGCGGGAGCGGAGAGACCCAGTACTTC. This sequence encodes CSARRSSGSGETQYF.

This sequence joins TRBV10-3 and TRBJ2-6; D assignment may be TRBD1 or TRBD2 (5 bases each). Germline CDR1 ENHRY, CDR2 SYGVKD. The CDR3 runs to 11 residues. Trimming removed 7 bases from V and 17 bases from J, with 15 bases in between. In nucleotides, the CDR3 is TGTGCCATCATGGGGACCCAACCCATGACTTTC. Its translation: CAIMGTQPMTF.

This clonotype was counted only a few times. The V and J genes are TRBV30 and TRBJ2-7; 7 bases fit TRBD1. V gave up 4 bases and J gave up 3 bases; unmatched junction bases: 3. This CDR3 spans 12 amino acids. In germline, CDR1 is GTSNPN, CDR2 SVGIG (reference sequence). CDR3 protein: CAWTGGNYEQYF. In nucleotides, the CDR3 is TGTGCCTGGACAGGGGGTAACTACGAGCAGTACTTC.

The V gene is TRBV7-9, the J gene TRBJ2-7; D may be TRBD2 (6 bases). The CDR3 covers 14 residues. CDR1 and CDR2 (germline): SEHNR, FQNEAQ (reference sequence). V was shortened by 5 bases and J by 3 bases, with 14 bases between the two germline ends. This CDR3 reads CASSRRDGGYEQYF. The CDR3 bases are TGTGCCAGCAGCCGCCGGGACGGGGGCTACGAGCAGTACTTC.

V gene TRBV29-1 combines with J gene TRBJ2-7; D might be TRBD2 (6 bases). CDR1 is SQVTM and CDR2 is ANQGSEA in the germline V gene. This CDR3 is built from 12 residues. CDR3 in DNA: TGCAGGGAGGCGGGGTTTGGCTACGAGCAGTACTTC. Its protein product is CREAGFGYEQYF.

This clonotype has a handful of counts. This chain connects TRBV6-5 to TRBJ1-4, with 9 nucleotides matching TRBD1. The CDR3 sequence is 15 residues long. V trimming: 3 bases; J trimming: 7 bases; junction bases outside the gene matches: 6. In germline, CDR1 is MNHEY, CDR2 SVGAGI. The CDR3 loop is CASSYRDRDSEKLFF. The CDR3 nucleotides read TGTGCCAGCAGTTATAGGGACAGGGATAGTGAAAAACTGTTTTTT.

This clonotype was observed many times. The chain carries TRBV14 and TRBJ2-7, with D maybe TRBD1 (5 bases). Germline CDR1 and CDR2: SGHDN and FVKESK. V gave up 0 bases and J gave up 5 bases, with 11 bases separating them. The CDR3 covers 14 residues. CDR3 region: CASSQEGRVHEQYF. For the CDR3, the DNA is TGTGCCAGCAGCCAAGAGGGCAGGGTCCACGAGCAGTACTTC.